This TCR beta chain is from a study of T cells in localized non-small cell lung cancer. The V gene's germline CDR1 is GTSNPN and CDR2 SVGIG (reference sequence). The CDR3 totals 16 residues. The junction had 10 bases not matched to a gene; V was cut back by 5 bases and J by 5 bases. This table comes from immunoSEQ multiplex PCR, and its TCRdb copy is limited to in-frame clones, with some not included. The data show 70,000 to 100,000 clones, 80% seen once. A remark on this clone: Its antigen is currently unknown.

Study-level points and caveats: Clonality of T cells reached its maximum in uninvolved adjacent lung, surpassing tumor.

The sequence was obtained from a female donor older than 55 with stage I lung adenocarcinoma. The chain uses TRBV30 and TRBJ2-3, with TRBD2 identical over 13 bases. This material consisted of peripheral blood, taken before any cancer treatment. CDR3 sequence reads: CAWALGLAGRIDTQYF. The CDR3 DNA follows: TGTGCCTGGGCGCTGGGACTAGCGGGGAGAATAGATACGCAGTATTTT. The whole variable domain, remainder taken from reference TRBV30 and TRBJ2-3, is SQTIHQWPATLVQPVGSPLSLECTVEGTSNPNLYWYRQAAGRGLQLLFYSVGIGQISSEVPQNLSASRPQDRQFILSSKKLLLSDSGFYLCAWALGLAGRIDTQYFGPGTRLTVL.